This T cell receptor (beta chain) was captured in a study of blood T cell repertoires in COVID-19. The CDR3 is 16 amino acids. J gave up 4 bases and V 5 bases, and 12 bases lay outside the gene matches. Germline CDR1 is MDHEN and CDR2 is SYDVKM. As originally analysed: Counts of nucleated cells, estimated from reference gene primer amplification, were obtained. Here immunoSEQ multiplex PCR was the method, and the copy in TCRdb shows in-frame clones only, minus some. The V and J calls and clone size were taken over from that table, and D and trimming were inferred from the DNA. The sample yields a few hundred thousand clones, roughly 89% seen once. In assigning cohorts, the study relied on participant-reported clinical history. Cohort 3 donors counted as recovered after two negative PCRs, clearance, or resolved symptoms.

This receptor was obtained from a woman aged 25-40 years who had recovered from COVID-19. V usage is TRBV28 and J usage is TRBJ1-2, with 8 bases aligning to TRBD1. The sample comprised PBMCs or T cells enriched from blood (not recorded which). The CDR3 region is CASSVTTGGDVYGYTF. In DNA, the CDR3 is TGTGCCAGCAGTGTAACCACAGGGGGGGATGTCTATGGCTACACCTTC.